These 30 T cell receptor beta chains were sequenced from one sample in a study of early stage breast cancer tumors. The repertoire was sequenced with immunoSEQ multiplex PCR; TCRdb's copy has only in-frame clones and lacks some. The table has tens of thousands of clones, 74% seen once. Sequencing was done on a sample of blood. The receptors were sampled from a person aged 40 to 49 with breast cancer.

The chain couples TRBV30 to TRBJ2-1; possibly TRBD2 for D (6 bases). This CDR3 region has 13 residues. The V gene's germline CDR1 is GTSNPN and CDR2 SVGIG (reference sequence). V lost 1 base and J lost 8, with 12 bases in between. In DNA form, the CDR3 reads TGTGCCTGGAGTGGTATGGGGGAGGATGAGCAGTTCTTC. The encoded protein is CAWSGMGEDEQFF.

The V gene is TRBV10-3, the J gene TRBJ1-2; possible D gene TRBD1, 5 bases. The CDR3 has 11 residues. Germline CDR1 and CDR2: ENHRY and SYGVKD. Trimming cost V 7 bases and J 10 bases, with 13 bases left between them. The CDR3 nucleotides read TGTGCCATCATGGGGCCCTACGACTACACCTTC. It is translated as CAIMGPYDYTF.

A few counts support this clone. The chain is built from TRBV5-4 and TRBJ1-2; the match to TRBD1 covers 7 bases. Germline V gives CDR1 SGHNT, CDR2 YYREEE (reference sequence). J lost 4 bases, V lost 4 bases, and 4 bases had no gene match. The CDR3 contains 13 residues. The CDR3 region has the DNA TGTGCCAGCAGCGCGGACAGGAGCTATGGCTACACCTTC. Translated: CASSADRSYGYTF.

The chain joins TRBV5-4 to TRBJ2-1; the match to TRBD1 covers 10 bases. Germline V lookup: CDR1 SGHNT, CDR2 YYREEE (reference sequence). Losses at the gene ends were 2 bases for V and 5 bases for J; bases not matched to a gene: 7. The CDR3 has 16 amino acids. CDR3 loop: CASSLTTGTGDNEQFF. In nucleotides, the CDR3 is TGTGCCAGCAGCTTAACAACCGGGACAGGGGACAATGAGCAGTTCTTC. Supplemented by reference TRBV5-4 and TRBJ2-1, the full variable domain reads ETGVTQSPTHLIKTRGQQVTLRCSSQSGHNTVSWYQQALGQGPQFIFQYYREEENGRGNFPPRFSGLQFPNYSSELNVNALELDDSALYLCASSLTTGTGDNEQFFGPGTRLTVL.

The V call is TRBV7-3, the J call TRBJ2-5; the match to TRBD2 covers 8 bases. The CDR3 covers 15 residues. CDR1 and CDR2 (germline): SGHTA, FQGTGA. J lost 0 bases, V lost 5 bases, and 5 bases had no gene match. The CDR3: CASSARGLDQETQYF. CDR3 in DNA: TGTGCCAGCAGCGCACGGGGACTAGACCAAGAGACCCAGTACTTC. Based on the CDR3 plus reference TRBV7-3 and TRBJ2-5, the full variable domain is GAGVSQTPSNKVTEKGKYVELRCDPISGHTALYWYRQSLGQGPEFLIYFQGTGAADDSGLPNDRFFAVRPEGSVSTLKIQRTERGDSAVYLCASSARGLDQETQYFGPGTRLLVL.

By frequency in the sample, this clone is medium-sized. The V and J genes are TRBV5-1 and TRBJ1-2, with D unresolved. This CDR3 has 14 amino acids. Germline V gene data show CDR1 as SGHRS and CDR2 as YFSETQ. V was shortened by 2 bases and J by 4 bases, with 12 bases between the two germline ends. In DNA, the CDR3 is TGCGCCAGCAGCTTAAGGGAAACGGGCTATGGCTACACCTTC. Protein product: CASSLRETGYGYTF.

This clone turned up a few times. The DNA for the CDR3 is TGCAGCGTTGAGTTTGTCCAGGGGATATATGGCTACACCTTC. This codes for CSVEFVQGIYGYTF. V is TRBV29-1 and J is TRBJ1-2, with D maybe TRBD1 (6 bases). Trimming cost V 3 bases and J 5 bases, with 16 bases left between them. The CDR3 runs 14 residues. In germline, CDR1 is SQVTM, CDR2 ANQGSEA. Combining the CDR3 with reference TRBV29-1 and TRBJ1-2 gives the whole variable domain SAVISQKPSRDICQRGTSLTIQCQVDSQVTMMFWYRQQPGQSLTLIATANQGSEATYESGFVIDKFPISRPNLTFSTLTVSNMSPEDSSIYLCSVEFVQGIYGYTFGSGTRLTVV.

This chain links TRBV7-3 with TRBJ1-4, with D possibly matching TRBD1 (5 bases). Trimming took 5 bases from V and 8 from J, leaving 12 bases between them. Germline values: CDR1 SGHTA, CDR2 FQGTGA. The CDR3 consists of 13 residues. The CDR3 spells CASSPGTVEKLFF. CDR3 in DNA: TGTGCCAGCAGCCCCGGGACCGTAGAAAAACTGTTTTTT.

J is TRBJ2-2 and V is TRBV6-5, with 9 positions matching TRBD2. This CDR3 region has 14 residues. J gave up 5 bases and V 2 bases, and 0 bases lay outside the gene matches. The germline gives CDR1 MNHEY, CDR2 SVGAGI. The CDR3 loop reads CASSYGLATGELFF. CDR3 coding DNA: TGTGCCAGCAGTTACGGACTAGCGACCGGGGAGCTGTTTTTT.

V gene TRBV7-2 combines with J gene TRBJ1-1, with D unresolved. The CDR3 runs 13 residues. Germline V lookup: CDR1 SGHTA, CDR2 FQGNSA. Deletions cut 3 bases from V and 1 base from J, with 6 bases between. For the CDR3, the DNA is TGTGCCAGCAGCTTCCAGGAGAACACTGAAGCTTTCTTT. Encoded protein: CASSFQENTEAFF.

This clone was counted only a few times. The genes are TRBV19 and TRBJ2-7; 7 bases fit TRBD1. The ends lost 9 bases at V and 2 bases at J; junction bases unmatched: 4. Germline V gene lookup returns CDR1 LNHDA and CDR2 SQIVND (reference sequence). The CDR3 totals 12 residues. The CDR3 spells CASRDRAYEQYF. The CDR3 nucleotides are TGTGCCAGCCGGGACAGAGCCTACGAGCAGTACTTC.

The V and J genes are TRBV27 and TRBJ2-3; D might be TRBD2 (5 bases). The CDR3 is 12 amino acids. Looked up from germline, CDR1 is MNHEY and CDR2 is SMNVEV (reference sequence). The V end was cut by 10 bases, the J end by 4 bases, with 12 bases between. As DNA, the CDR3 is TGTGCCACGGGAAGATGGGCAGATACGCAGTATTTT. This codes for CATGRWADTQYF.

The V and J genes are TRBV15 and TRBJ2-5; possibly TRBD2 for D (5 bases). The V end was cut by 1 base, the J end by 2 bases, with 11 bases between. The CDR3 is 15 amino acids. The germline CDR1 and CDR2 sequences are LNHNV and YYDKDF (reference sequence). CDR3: CATSRGLEGQETQYF. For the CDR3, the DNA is TGTGCCACCAGCAGAGGGTTAGAGGGACAAGAGACCCAGTACTTC.

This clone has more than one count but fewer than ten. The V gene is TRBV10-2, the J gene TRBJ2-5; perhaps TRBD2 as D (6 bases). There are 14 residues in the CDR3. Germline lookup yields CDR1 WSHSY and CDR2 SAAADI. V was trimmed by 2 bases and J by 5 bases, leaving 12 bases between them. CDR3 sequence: CASSEGSRGETQYF. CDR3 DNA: TGCGCCAGCAGTGAGGGGTCCCGGGGGGAGACCCAGTACTTC.

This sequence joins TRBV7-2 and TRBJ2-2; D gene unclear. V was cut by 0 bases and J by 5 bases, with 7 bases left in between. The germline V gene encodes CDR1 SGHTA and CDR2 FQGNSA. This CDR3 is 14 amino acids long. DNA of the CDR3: TGTGCCAGCAGCTTAGCAAGCGTGACCGGGGAGCTGTTTTTT. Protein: CASSLASVTGELFF. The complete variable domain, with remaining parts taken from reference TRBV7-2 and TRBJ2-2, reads GAGVSQSPSNKVTEKGKDVELRCDPISGHTALYWYRQSLGQGLEFLIYFQGNSAPDKSGLPSDRFSAERTGGSVSTLTIQRTQQEDSAVYLCASSLASVTGELFFGEGSRLTVL.

This chain's CDR3 is CAISAGAGVGTDTQYF. The CDR3 region has the DNA TGTGCCATCAGTGCCGGAGCGGGAGTGGGTACAGATACGCAGTATTTT. The chain is built from TRBV10-3 and TRBJ2-3; 8 bases map to TRBD2. Unmatched junction bases numbered 9, after V lost 4 bases and J lost 3 bases. The CDR3 totals 16 residues. Germline values: CDR1 ENHRY, CDR2 SYGVKD.

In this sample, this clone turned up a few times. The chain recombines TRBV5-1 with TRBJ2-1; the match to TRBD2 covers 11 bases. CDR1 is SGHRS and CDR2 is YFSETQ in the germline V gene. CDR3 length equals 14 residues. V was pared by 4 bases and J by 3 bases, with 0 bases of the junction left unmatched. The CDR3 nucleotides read TGCGCCAGCAGCACTAGCGGGAGCTACAATGAGCAGTTCTTC. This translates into CASSTSGSYNEQFF.

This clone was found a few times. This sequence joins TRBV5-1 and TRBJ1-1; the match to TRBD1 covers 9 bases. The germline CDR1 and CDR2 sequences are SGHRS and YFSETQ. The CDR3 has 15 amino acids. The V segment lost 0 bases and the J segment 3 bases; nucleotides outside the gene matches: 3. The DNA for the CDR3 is TGCGCCAGCAGCTTGGGCGGGACAGGGTACACTGAAGCTTTCTTT. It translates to CASSLGGTGYTEAFF.

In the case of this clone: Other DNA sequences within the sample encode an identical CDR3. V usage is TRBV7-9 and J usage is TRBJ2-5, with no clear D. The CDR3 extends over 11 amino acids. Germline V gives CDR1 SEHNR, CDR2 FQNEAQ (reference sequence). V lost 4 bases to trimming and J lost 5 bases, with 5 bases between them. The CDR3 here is CASSSEETQYF. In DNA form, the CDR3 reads TGTGCCAGCAGCTCCGAGGAGACCCAGTACTTC.

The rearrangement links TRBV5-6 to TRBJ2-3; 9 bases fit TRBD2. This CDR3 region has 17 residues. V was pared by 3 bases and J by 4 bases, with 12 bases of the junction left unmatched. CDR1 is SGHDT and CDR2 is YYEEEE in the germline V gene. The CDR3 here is CASSSGVAGESPDTQYF. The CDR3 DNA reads TGTGCCAGCAGCTCGGGCGTAGCGGGAGAAAGCCCAGATACGCAGTATTTT.

The CDR3 DNA reads as TGTGCCAGCAGTTTATCGGGGGGGGCCGGCTACACCTTC. Translated: CASSLSGGAGYTF. The chain recombines TRBV28 with TRBJ1-2; D possibly corresponds to TRBD1 (6 bases). Germline CDR1 and CDR2: MDHEN and SYDVKM. Trimming shortened V by 1 base and J by 8 bases, and 11 bases separated the two germline ends. The CDR3 totals 13 residues.

The DNA of the CDR3 is TGTGCCAGCAGCTTGGCCGGCGGGAGGGATACGCAGTATTTT. It yields the protein CASSLAGGRDTQYF. This rearrangement joins TRBV5-6 to TRBJ2-3, with 8 bases lining up with TRBD2. The CDR3 runs to 14 residues. V shed 0 bases, J shed 6 bases, and the junction held 3 bases outside the gene matches. Germline V CDR1 and CDR2: SGHDT, YYEEEE. Full variable domain (missing parts from reference TRBV5-6 and TRBJ2-3): DAGVTQSPTHLIKTRGQQVTLRCSPKSGHDTVSWYQQALGQGPQFIFQYYEEEERQRGNFPDRFSGHQFPNYSSELNVNALLLGDSALYLCASSLAGGRDTQYFGPGTRLTVL.

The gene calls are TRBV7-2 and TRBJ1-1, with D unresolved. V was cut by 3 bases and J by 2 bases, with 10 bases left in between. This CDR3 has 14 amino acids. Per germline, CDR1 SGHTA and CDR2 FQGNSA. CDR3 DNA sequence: TGTGCCAGCAGCTTCATGGGAGGTAACACTGAAGCTTTCTTT. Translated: CASSFMGGNTEAFF.

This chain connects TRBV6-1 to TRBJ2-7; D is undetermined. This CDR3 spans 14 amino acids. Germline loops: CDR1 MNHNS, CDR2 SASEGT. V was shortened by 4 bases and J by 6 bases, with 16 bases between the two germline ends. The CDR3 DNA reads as TGTGCCAGCAGTGCAACGGAGCCTCCGAGCGAGCAGTACTTC. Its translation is CASSATEPPSEQYF.

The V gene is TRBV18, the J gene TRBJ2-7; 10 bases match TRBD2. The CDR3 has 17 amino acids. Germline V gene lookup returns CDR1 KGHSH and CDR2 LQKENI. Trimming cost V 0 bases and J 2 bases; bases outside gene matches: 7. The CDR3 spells CASSPPIGLADPYEQYF. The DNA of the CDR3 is TGTGCCAGCTCACCACCCATAGGACTAGCGGACCCCTACGAGCAGTACTTC.

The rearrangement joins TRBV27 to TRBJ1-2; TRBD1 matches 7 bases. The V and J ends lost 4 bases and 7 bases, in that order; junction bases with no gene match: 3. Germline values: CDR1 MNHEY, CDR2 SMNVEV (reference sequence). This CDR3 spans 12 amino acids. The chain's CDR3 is CASSSSGGGYTF. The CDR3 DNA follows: TGTGCCAGCAGTTCGTCAGGGGGTGGCTACACCTTC.

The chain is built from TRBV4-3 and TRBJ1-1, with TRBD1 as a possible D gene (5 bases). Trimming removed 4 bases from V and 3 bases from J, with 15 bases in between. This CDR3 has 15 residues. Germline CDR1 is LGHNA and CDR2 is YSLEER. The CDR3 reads CASSLSWGGDTEAFF. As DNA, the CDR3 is TGCGCCAGCAGCCTGTCGTGGGGAGGGGACACTGAAGCTTTCTTT.

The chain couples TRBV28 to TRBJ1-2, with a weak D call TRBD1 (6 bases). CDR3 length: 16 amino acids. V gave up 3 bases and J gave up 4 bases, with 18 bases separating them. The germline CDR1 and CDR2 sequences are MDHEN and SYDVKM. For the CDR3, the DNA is TGTGCCAGCAGTTTCTCCGGGGGCCCCGGCGGCTATGGCTACACCTTC. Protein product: CASSFSGGPGGYGYTF.

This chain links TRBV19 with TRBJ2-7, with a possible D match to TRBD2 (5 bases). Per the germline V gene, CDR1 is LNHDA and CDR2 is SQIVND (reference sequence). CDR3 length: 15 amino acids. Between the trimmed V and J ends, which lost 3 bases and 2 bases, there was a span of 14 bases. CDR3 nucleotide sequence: TGTGCCAGTAGTATTGCGGGTCTAGGCCCCTACGAGCAGTACTTC. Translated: CASSIAGLGPYEQYF.

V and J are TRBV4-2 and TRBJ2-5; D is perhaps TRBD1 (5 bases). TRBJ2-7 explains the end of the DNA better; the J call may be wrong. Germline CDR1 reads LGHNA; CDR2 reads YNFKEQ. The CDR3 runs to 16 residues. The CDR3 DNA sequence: TGTGCCAGCAGCCAAGAGTGGAGACAAGGGGCCTACGAGCAGTACTTC. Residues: CASSQEWRQGAYEQYF.